This T cell receptor (beta chain) was sequenced during a study of naive and memory T cell subsets. Whole-study results and caveats: In naive cells, over 85% of TCR sequences were seen only once. Possibly reflecting memory cells re-expressing CD45RA, a few larger clonotypes occurred in naive repertoires, especially CD8.

After CD4 positive bead selection, the CD4-negative fraction gave CD8 T cells. Cells stained for CD3, CD4, CD8, CD45RA, CD27 and viability were sorted into four CD45RA/CD27 subsets. V dropped 0 bases and J dropped 7 bases, with 12 bases sitting between them. The CDR3 is 15 residues long. Germline CDR1 is SEHNR and CDR2 is FQNEAQ (reference sequence). A word on this clonotype: Its matching antigen is unknown.

An equimolar mix of two oligonucleotides served as the beta constant-region primer for TRBC1 and TRBC2. The ligated cDNA underwent four PCR rounds using SP2 and nested alpha and beta constant-region primers. Ligation attached a single-stranded oligonucleotide with a 12-nucleotide UMI and the SP2 primer to the cDNA 3' end. TCRdb reanalysed the UMI-ligation and nested PCR reads using MiXCR and keeps one entry per CDR3 protein. The sample carries 140,000 to 150,000 distinct CDR3 sequences, about 23% recorded once. The sample taken for sequencing was naive CD4+ T cells from blood. J is TRBJ1-4 and V is TRBV7-9; D unresolved. The source is a human donor in good health. In DNA form, the CDR3 reads TGTGCCAGCAGCTTAGCAGCGGGGATCGGTGAAAAACTGTTTTTT. It specifies CASSLAAGIGEKLFF.